This TCR beta chain came from a study of T cell responses to AZD1222 COVID-19 vaccine. Study overall: Second-dose recipients at about 4 or about 12 weeks were treated as one pooled group. Study results and limitations: Donors were mostly white British, more females; clonal diversity possibly underestimated. Baseline seropositivity characterized only 5 or 6 AZD1222 recipients.

The germline gives CDR1 SGHTA, CDR2 FQGNSA. The CDR3 consists of 13 residues. Trimming removed 5 bases at V and 1 base at J, with 8 bases between. This clone was seen only once. The antigen remains unidentified. Produced via immunoSEQ multiplex PCR; TCRdb's table is partial and in-frame only. The sample contains some 110,000 clones, about 86% of which appear only once. The rearrangement uses TRBV7-2 and TRBJ2-5; a possible D gene is TRBD1 (6 bases). This sequence was found in an adult in good health. Sample: peripheral blood, taken on day 0 of AZD1222 vaccination. CDR3 DNA sequence: TGTGCCAGCAGCCGGACAGCCCAAGAGACCCAGTACTTC. Its translation: CASSRTAQETQYF.